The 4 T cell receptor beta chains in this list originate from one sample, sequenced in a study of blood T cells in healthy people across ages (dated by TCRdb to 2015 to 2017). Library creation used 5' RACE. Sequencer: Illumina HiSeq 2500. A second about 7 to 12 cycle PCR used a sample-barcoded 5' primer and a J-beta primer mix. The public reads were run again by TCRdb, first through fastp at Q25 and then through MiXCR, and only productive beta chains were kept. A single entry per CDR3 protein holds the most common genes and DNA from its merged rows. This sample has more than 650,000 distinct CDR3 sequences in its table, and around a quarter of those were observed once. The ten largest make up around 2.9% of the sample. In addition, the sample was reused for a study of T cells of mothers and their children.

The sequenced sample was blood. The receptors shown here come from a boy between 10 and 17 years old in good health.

CDR3 loop: CASTTDRYNEQFF. The DNA of the CDR3 is TGTGCCAGCACCACAGACAGGTACAATGAGCAGTTCTTC. The chain links TRBV2 to TRBJ2-1; a weak D match, TRBD1 (6 bases). Trimming took 7 bases from V and 4 from J, leaving 11 bases between them. Germline V lookup: CDR1 SNHLY, CDR2 FYNNEI. The CDR3 consists of 13 residues.

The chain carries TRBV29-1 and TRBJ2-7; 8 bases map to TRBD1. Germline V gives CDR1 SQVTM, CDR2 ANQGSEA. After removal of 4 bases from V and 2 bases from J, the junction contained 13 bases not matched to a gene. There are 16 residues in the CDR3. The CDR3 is CSVGGLKDRAPYEQYF. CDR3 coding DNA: TGCAGCGTTGGGGGGTTAAAGGACAGGGCCCCCTACGAGCAGTACTTC.

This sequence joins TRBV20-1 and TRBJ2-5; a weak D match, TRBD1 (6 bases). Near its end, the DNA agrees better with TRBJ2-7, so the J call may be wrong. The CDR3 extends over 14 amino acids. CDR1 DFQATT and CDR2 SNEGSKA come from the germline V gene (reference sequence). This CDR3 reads CSAPRTASTYEQYF. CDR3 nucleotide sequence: TGCAGTGCTCCCAGGACAGCCAGTACCTACGAGCAGTACTTC.

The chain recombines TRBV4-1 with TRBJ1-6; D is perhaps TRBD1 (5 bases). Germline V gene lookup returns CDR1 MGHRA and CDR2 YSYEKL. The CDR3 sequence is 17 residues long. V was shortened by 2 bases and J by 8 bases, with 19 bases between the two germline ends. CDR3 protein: CASSQRDLAGLHSPLHF. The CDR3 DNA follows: TGCGCCAGCAGCCAAAGGGACCTTGCGGGACTTCATTCACCCCTCCACTTT.